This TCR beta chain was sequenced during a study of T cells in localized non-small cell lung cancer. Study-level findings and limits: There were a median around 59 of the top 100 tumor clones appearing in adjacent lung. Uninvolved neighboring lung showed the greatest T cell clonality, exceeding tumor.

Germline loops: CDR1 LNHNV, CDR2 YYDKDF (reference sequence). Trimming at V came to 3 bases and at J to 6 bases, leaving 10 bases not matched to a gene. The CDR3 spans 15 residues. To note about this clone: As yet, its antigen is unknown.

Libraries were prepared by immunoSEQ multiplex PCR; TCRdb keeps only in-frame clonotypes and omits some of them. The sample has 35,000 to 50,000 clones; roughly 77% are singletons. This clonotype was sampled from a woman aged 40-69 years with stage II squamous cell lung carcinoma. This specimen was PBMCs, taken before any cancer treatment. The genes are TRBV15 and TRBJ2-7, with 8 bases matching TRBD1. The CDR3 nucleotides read TGTGCCACCAGCAGCTTCTCCGGGACAGGTGGCGAGCAGTACTTC. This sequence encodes CATSSFSGTGGEQYF.